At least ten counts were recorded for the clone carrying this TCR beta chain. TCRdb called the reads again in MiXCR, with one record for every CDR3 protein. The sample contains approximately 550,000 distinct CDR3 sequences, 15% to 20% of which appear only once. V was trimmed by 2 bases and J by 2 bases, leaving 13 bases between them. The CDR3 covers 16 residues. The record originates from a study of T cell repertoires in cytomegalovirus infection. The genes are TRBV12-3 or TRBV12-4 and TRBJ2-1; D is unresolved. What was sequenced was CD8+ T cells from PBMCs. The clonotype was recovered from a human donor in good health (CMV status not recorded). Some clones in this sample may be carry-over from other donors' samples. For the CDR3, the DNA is TGTGCCAGCAGTTTAACTCTCCTGGCGCCCTACAATGAGCAGTTCTTC. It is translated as CASSLTLLAPYNEQFF.